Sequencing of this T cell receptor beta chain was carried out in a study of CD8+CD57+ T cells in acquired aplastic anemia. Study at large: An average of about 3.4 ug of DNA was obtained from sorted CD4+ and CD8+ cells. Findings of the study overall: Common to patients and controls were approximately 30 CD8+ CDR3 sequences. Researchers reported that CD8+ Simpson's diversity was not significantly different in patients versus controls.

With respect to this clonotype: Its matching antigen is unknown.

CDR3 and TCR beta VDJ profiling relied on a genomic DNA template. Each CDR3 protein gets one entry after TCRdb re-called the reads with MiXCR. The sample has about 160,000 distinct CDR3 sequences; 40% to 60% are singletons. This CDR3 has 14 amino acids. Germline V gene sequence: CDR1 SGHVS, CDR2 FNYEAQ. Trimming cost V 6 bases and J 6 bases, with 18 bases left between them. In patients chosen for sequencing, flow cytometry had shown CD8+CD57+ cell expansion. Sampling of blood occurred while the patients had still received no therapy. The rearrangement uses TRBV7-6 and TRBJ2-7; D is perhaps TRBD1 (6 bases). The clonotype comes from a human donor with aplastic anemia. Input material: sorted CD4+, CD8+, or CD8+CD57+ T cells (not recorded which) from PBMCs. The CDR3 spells CASSYLTTGGEQYF. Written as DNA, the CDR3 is TGTGCCAGCAGTTACCTAACGACAGGCGGCGAGCAGTACTTC.